This record looks at one TCR beta chain sequence and its context. This entry is derived from a study of blood T cells in healthy people across ages. Primed by a sample-barcoded 5' primer and a J-beta primer mix, a second PCR proceeded for about 7 to 12 cycles. TCRdb used MiXCR to reprocess the 5' RACE reads, holding one entry per CDR3 protein. Seen here are some 900,000 distinct CDR3 sequences, roughly 52% observed once, and the top ten hold about an eighth. The V gene's germline CDR1 is MNHEY and CDR2 SVGAGI. The length of the CDR3 is 13 residues. The junction had 2 bases not matched to a gene; V was cut back by 2 bases and J by 5 bases.

The source is a man aged 25-45 years in good health. V gene TRBV6-5 combines with J gene TRBJ2-7; TRBD2 agrees at 8 bases. The sample was blood. CDR3: CASSYIAGNEQYF. In DNA, the CDR3 is TGTGCCAGCAGTTACATAGCGGGGAACGAGCAGTACTTC.